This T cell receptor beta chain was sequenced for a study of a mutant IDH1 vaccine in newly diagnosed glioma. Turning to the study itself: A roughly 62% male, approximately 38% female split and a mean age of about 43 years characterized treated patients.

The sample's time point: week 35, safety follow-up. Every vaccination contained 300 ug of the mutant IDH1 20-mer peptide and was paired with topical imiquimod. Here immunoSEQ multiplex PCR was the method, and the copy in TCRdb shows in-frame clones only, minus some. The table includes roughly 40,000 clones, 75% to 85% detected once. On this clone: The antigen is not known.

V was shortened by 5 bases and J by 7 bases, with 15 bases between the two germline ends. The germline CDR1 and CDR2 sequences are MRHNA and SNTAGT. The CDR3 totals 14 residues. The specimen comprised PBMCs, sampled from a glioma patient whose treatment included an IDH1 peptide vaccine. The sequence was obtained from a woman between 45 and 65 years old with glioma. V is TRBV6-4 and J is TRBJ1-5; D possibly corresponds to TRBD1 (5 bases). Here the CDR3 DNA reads TGTGCCAGCAGTCCCAGGGCGGAGGGCCAGCCCCAGCATTTT. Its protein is CASSPRAEGQPQHF.